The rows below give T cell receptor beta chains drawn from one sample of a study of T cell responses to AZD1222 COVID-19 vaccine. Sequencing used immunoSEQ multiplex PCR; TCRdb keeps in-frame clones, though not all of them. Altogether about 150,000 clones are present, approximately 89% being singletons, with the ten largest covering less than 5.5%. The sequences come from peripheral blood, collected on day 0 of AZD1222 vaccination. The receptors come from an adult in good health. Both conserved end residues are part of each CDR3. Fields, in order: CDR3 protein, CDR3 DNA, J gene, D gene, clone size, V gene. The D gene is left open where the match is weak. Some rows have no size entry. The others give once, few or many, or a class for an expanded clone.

CASRDRQGETQYF	TGTGCCAGTAGGGACAGGCAGGGAGAGACCCAGTACTTC	TRBJ2-5	TRBD1	NA	TRBV6-5
CASSVDRGDYGYTF	TGTGCCAGCAGCGTCGACAGGGGTGATTATGGCTACACCTTC	TRBJ1-2	TRBD1	NA	TRBV7-2
CASSQVSGDYGYTF	TGTGCCAGCAGCCAAGTGAGTGGAGACTATGGCTACACCTTC	TRBJ1-2	NA	NA	TRBV4-2
CASSRDGSYEQYF	TGTGCCAGCAGTAGGGACGGCTCCTACGAGCAGTACTTC	TRBJ2-7	NA	NA	TRBV12-3/TRBV12-4
CATSRDRGHTEAFF	TGTGCCACCAGCAGAGACAGGGGGCACACTGAAGCTTTCTTT	TRBJ1-1	TRBD1	NA	TRBV15
CASSVGTGIAPLHF	TGTGCCAGCAGCGTAGGGACAGGGATTGCGCCCCTCCACTTT	TRBJ1-6	TRBD1	few	TRBV9
CASSISTEGQPQHF	TGTGCCAGTAGTATCTCAACAGAGGGTCAGCCCCAGCATTTT	TRBJ1-5	NA	once	TRBV19
CASSPLGSLTDTQYF	TGTGCCAGCTCCCCCTTAGGGAGTCTCACAGATACGCAGTATTTT	TRBJ2-3	NA	NA	TRBV18
CASSLGASGTDTQYF	TGTGCCAGCAGCTTAGGGGCTAGCGGCACAGATACGCAGTATTTT	TRBJ2-3	NA	NA	TRBV7-9
CASSTWTENTGELFF	TGTGCCAGTAGTACCTGGACGGAGAACACCGGGGAGCTGTTTTTT	TRBJ2-2	NA	NA	TRBV19
CASSPSPKGGTDTQYF	TGTGCCAGCAGCCCCTCCCCGAAGGGGGGCACAGATACGCAGTATTTT	TRBJ2-3	NA	NA	TRBV9
CASSRTPPSEQYF	TGTGCCAGCAGCCGAACGCCTCCGTCCGAGCAGTACTTC	TRBJ2-7	NA	NA	TRBV6-2/TRBV6-3
CASSREGVNTEAFF	TGTGCCAGCAGCAGGGAAGGGGTTAACACTGAAGCTTTCTTT	TRBJ1-1	NA	NA	TRBV9
CSVVEQQDQPQHF	TGCAGCGTTGTGGAGCAGCAAGATCAGCCCCAGCATTTT	TRBJ1-5	NA	NA	TRBV29-1
CASSFEGYSGNTIYF	TGTGCCAGCAGCTTCGAAGGTTACTCTGGAAACACCATATATTTT	TRBJ1-3	NA	NA	TRBV7-2
CSVEEGHKGKLFF	TGCAGCGTTGAAGAGGGGCATAAAGGAAAACTGTTTTTT	TRBJ1-4	NA	once	TRBV29-1
CAISDGTSGRTDTQYF	TGTGCCATCAGTGATGGAACTAGCGGGAGGACAGATACGCAGTATTTT	TRBJ2-3	TRBD2	NA	TRBV10-3
CASSQRRVQETQYF	TGTGCCAGCAGCCAACGCCGAGTCCAAGAGACCCAGTACTTC	TRBJ2-5	NA	NA	TRBV3-1/TRBV3-2
CASSPTRVGETQYF	TGTGCCAGCAGTCCCACCAGGGTCGGGGAGACCCAGTACTTC	TRBJ2-5	NA	NA	TRBV2
CATSDGGTGGGYTQYF	TGTGCCACCAGTGATGGAGGGACAGGGGGCGGTTATACGCAGTATTTT	TRBJ2-3	TRBD1	NA	TRBV24-1
CASSPREGLEEKLFF	TGTGCCAGCTCACCTCGGGAGGGTTTGGAGGAAAAACTGTTTTTT	TRBJ1-4	NA	NA	TRBV18
CASRTGGGELFF	TGTGCCAGCAGGACAGGGGGCGGGGAGCTGTTTTTT	TRBJ2-2	TRBD1	NA	TRBV2
CSVRRRGAGGEQFF	TGCAGCGTAAGAAGACGAGGGGCGGGTGGTGAGCAGTTCTTC	TRBJ2-1	NA	NA	TRBV29-1
CASSRGTDSSYNSPLHF	TGCGCCAGCAGCCGCGGGACAGATAGCTCCTATAATTCACCCCTCCACTTT	TRBJ1-6	TRBD1	NA	TRBV4-3
CASSLQGEGKLFF	TGTGCCAGCAGCTTACAGGGGGAGGGAAAACTGTTTTTT	TRBJ1-4	TRBD1	NA	TRBV7-9
CAGSGDGGELFF	TGTGCAGGGAGCGGAGACGGCGGGGAGCTGTTTTTT	TRBJ2-2	NA	NA	TRBV19
CASSRPAAGDHGYTF	TGTGCCAGCAGTCGACCGGCGGCGGGGGACCATGGCTACACCTTC	TRBJ1-2	NA	NA	TRBV6-6
CASSLGAGGAYEQYF	TGTGCCAGCAGCCTAGGAGCGGGAGGAGCCTACGAGCAGTACTTC	TRBJ2-7	TRBD2	NA	TRBV11-1
CASSQSAGHHIQYF	TGCGCCAGCAGCCAAAGCGCAGGGCACCACATTCAGTACTTC	TRBJ2-4	NA	NA	TRBV4-1
CASSQIGTYEQYF	TGTGCCAGCAGCCAGATAGGGACGTACGAGCAGTACTTC	TRBJ2-7	NA	NA	TRBV5-6
CAINRGDNQPQHF	TGTGCCATCAACAGAGGAGATAATCAGCCCCAGCATTTT	TRBJ1-5	NA	NA	TRBV10-3
CASSHVGSPGNTIYF	TGCGCCAGCAGCCACGTGGGGTCTCCTGGAAACACCATATATTTT	TRBJ1-3	NA	NA	TRBV4-3
CASSVGTGFQETQYF	TGTGCCAGCAGTGTTGGGACGGGATTCCAAGAGACCCAGTACTTC	TRBJ2-5	NA	few	TRBV25-1
CASATTGRGYSPLHF	TGTGCCAGCGCCACGACAGGGCGCGGTTATTCACCCCTCCACTTT	TRBJ1-6	TRBD1	NA	TRBV11-2
CASSLEYSSTDTQYF	TGTGCCAGCAGCTTAGAGTACAGTAGCACAGATACGCAGTATTTT	TRBJ2-3	NA	NA	TRBV7-3
CASSQYPPGQGAYEQYF	TGTGCCAGCAGCCAGTACCCTCCGGGACAGGGGGCCTACGAGCAGTACTTC	TRBJ2-7	TRBD1	once	TRBV4-2
CSVEDTIRANEQFF	TGCAGCGTTGAAGATACGATCCGGGCCAATGAGCAGTTCTTC	TRBJ2-1	NA	NA	TRBV29-1
CASSPGLGAFF	TGTGCCAGCAGTCCGGGGTTAGGCGCTTTCTTT	TRBJ1-1	NA	NA	TRBV12-3/TRBV12-4
CASSQGSKTQYF	TGCGCCAGCAGCCAAGGGTCCAAGACCCAGTACTTC	TRBJ2-5	NA	NA	TRBV4-3
CASSQGNRGHEKLFF	TGTGCCAGCAGCCAAGGTAACAGGGGGCACGAAAAACTGTTTTTT	TRBJ1-4	TRBD1	NA	TRBV4-2
CASSMGRGAYYGYTF	TGTGCCAGTAGTATGGGCAGGGGAGCCTACTATGGCTACACCTTC	TRBJ1-2	NA	NA	TRBV19
CASSTGRGTGELFF	TGTGCCAGCAGCACGGGACGGGGCACCGGGGAGCTGTTTTTT	TRBJ2-2	NA	few	TRBV5-5
CASSARLSSGNTIYF	TGCGCCAGCAGTGCACGGCTCAGCTCTGGAAACACCATATATTTT	TRBJ1-3	NA	once	TRBV10-2
CASSPPEPYEQYF	TGTGCCAGCTCACCACCGGAGCCCTACGAGCAGTACTTC	TRBJ2-7	NA	few	TRBV18
CASSLQTGTEQYF	TGTGCCAGCAGCTTACAAACAGGGACCGAGCAGTACTTC	TRBJ2-7	NA	once	TRBV7-3
CASSQEEGSGQFF	TGCGCCAGCAGCCAAGAGGAGGGTAGCGGACAGTTCTTC	TRBJ2-1	NA	NA	TRBV4-3
CASSLRYVSANTGELFF	TGTGCCAGCAGCTTAAGATACGTATCGGCGAACACCGGGGAGCTGTTTTTT	TRBJ2-2	NA	few	TRBV13
CASSLAPSGGPETQYF	TGCGCCAGCAGCTTGGCTCCTAGCGGGGGACCTGAGACCCAGTACTTC	TRBJ2-5	TRBD2	NA	TRBV5-1
CASSYSSKNTEAFF	TGTGCCAGCAGTTACTCGTCGAAAAACACTGAAGCTTTCTTT	TRBJ1-1	NA	NA	TRBV6-5
CASTASRGPYEQYF	TGTGCCAGCACCGCCTCACGTGGGCCCTACGAGCAGTACTTC	TRBJ2-7	NA	once	TRBV7-2